The 25 T cell receptor beta chains below all came from one sample that was sequenced in a study of T-cell memory formation after mild COVID-19. TCRdb re-analysed the 5' RACE reads in MiXCR, keeping a single row per CDR3 protein. The repertoire holds approximately 390,000 distinct CDR3 sequences, with about 17% as singletons. Sequenced material: PBMCs or a T cell subset sorted from them (not recorded which). Every receptor here comes from a man between 18 and 35 years old who had mild COVID-19 (a few samples of this study predate the infection). Cell type and time point are not known.

This clonotype occurred many times. The chain is built from TRBV5-1 and TRBJ2-7; D not certain. The germline gives CDR1 SGHRS, CDR2 YFSETQ. This CDR3 is built from 15 residues. The V end was cut by 0 bases, the J end by 5 bases, with 15 bases between. CDR3 protein: CASSLGHAPSDEQYV. The CDR3 nucleotides are TGCGCCAGCAGCTTGGGGCACGCGCCCAGCGACGAGCAGTACGTC.

V and J are TRBV7-2 and TRBJ1-3, with 7 bases identical to TRBD1. J lost 0 bases, V lost 5 bases, and 7 bases had no gene match. CDR1 is SGHTA, CDR2 FQGNSA, per germline. The CDR3 extends over 16 amino acids. The CDR3 reads CASSSGTVNSGNTIYF. The CDR3 coding sequence is TGTGCCAGCAGCAGTGGGACAGTGAACTCTGGAAACACCATATATTTT.

This clonotype was detected a few times. The J gene is TRBJ2-3, the V gene TRBV7-9; unclear D gene. Germline CDR1 SEHNR, CDR2 FQNEAQ (reference sequence). The CDR3 loop spans 17 amino acids. Trimming shortened V by 2 bases and J by 0 bases, and 15 bases separated the two germline ends. CDR3 amino acids: CASSLSHGSYSTDTQYF. In DNA form, the CDR3 reads TGTGCCAGCAGCTTATCCCACGGAAGCTATAGCACAGATACGCAGTATTTT. Full variable domain (remainder filled in from reference TRBV7-9 and TRBJ2-3): DTGVSQNPRHKITKRGQNVTFRCDPISEHNRLYWYRQTLGQGPEFLTYFQNEAQLEKSRLLSDRFSAERPKGSFSTLEIQRTEQGDSAMYLCASSLSHGSYSTDTQYFGPGTRLTVL.

This clonotype was detected a few times. This chain links TRBV5-1 with TRBJ1-2; 7 nucleotides match TRBD1. Germline V CDR1 and CDR2: SGHRS, YFSETQ. V dropped 0 bases and J dropped 6; count of bases not matched to a gene: 2. The CDR3 extends over 13 amino acids. CDR3 amino acids: CASSLDRGNGYTF. DNA for the CDR3: TGCGCCAGCAGCTTGGACAGGGGAAATGGCTACACCTTC.

The chain has TRBV7-6 and TRBJ2-3; D is undetermined. This CDR3 contains 14 residues. The germline V and J ends were trimmed by 1 base and 4 bases, with 9 bases remaining between them. Germline assignment: CDR1 SGHVS and CDR2 FNYEAQ. The CDR3 nucleotides are TGTGCCAGCAGCTTAGGGTCCCTCCCAGATACGCAGTATTTT. Translating it yields CASSLGSLPDTQYF.

The J gene is TRBJ1-1, the V gene TRBV21-1. TRBV21-1 is assigned pseudogene status. The CDR3 has 21 amino acids. The CDR3 loop is CASSIGASSFPGLRGRTEAFF. The CDR3 DNA follows: TGTGCCAGCAGCATAGGAGCGTCATCGTTTCCGGGCCTCCGGGGGAGGACTGAAGCTTTCTTT.

This clonotype has only a few counts. This rearrangement joins TRBV7-9 to TRBJ1-3, with D possibly TRBD1 on 6 matching bases. Germline V gene data show CDR1 as SEHNR and CDR2 as FQNEAQ (reference sequence). The CDR3 has 16 residues. The V end lost 4 bases, the J end lost 0 bases, and 13 bases lay between the germline ends. CDR3 sequence reads: CASSSEGQPSGNTIYF. CDR3 sequence (DNA): TGTGCCAGCAGCTCCGAGGGACAACCCTCTGGAAACACCATATATTTT.

This chain joins TRBV12-3 or TRBV12-4 and TRBJ2-5; 9 bases are shared with TRBD1. This CDR3 contains 16 residues. Losses at the gene ends were 1 base for V and 1 base for J; bases not matched to a gene: 4. The CDR3 loop reads CASSLGDRGTQETQYF. CDR3 in DNA: TGTGCCAGCAGTTTAGGAGACAGGGGGACCCAAGAGACCCAGTACTTC.

The sample holds a few counts of this clonotype. The chain employs TRBV6-2 or TRBV6-3 and TRBJ2-7; TRBD2 aligns across 9 bases. This CDR3 is built from 13 residues. Germline CDR1 is MNHEY and CDR2 is SVGEGT. After removal of 4 bases from V and 2 bases from J, the junction contained 0 bases not matched to a gene. For the CDR3, the DNA is TGTGCCAGCAGTTGGACTAGCGCCTACGAGCAGTACTTC. Its protein product is CASSWTSAYEQYF.

The chain has TRBV7-3 and TRBJ1-1; 7 bases align to TRBD1. The germline CDR1 and CDR2 sequences are SGHTA and FQGTGA. V was clipped by 5 bases and J by 3 bases; unmatched bases: 6. The CDR3 contains 14 residues. The CDR3 spells CASSGGGAYTEAFF. In DNA form, the CDR3 reads TGTGCCAGCAGCGGAGGGGGCGCCTACACTGAAGCTTTCTTT.

The genes are TRBV29-1 and TRBJ2-3, with D possibly called TRBD1 or TRBD2 (6 bases each). This CDR3 comprises 10 residues. V lost 1 base and J lost 14, with 10 bases in between. Germline loops: CDR1 SQVTM, CDR2 ANQGSEA. CDR3 protein: CSVEAGARYF. In DNA, the CDR3 is TGCAGCGTTGAAGCGGGGGCCCGGTATTTT.

This clonotype occurred many times. The chain combines TRBV15 with TRBJ2-4; weak D call: TRBD2 (5 bases). Germline values: CDR1 LNHNV, CDR2 YYDKDF (reference sequence). V was pared by 1 base and J by 6 bases, with 16 bases between. The CDR3 is 16 amino acids. CDR3: CATSRGKGEGLNIQYF. The CDR3 DNA follows: TGTGCCACCAGCAGAGGGAAGGGAGAAGGGTTAAACATTCAGTACTTC.

The chain uses TRBV6-2 or TRBV6-3 and TRBJ1-5; D ambiguous. The CDR3 loop spans 13 amino acids. V dropped 3 bases and J dropped 7 bases, with 10 bases sitting between them. The germline gives CDR1 MNHEY, CDR2 SVGEGT. Here the CDR3 reads CASSYGMGQPQHF. The CDR3 DNA is TGTGCCAGCAGTTATGGGATGGGGCAGCCCCAGCATTTT.

In this sample, this clonotype turned up a few times. CDR3 protein: CASSTVTGEETQYF. The CDR3 region has the DNA TGCGCCAGCAGCACGGTGACAGGAGAAGAGACCCAGTACTTC. This sequence joins TRBV5-1 and TRBJ2-5; possible D gene TRBD1, 6 bases. From germline, CDR1 is SGHRS and CDR2 YFSETQ. Trimming left V 4 bases short and J 3 bases short, with 13 bases between. The CDR3 spans 14 residues. Based on the CDR3 plus reference TRBV5-1 and TRBJ2-5, the full variable domain is KAGVTQTPRYLIKTRGQQVTLSCSPISGHRSVSWYQQTPGQGLQFLFEYFSETQRNKGNFPGRFSGRQFSNSRSEMNVSTLELGDSALYLCASSTVTGEETQYFGPGTRLLVL.

The chain recombines TRBV4-1 with TRBJ2-3; the D is unclear. Per the germline V gene, CDR1 is MGHRA and CDR2 is YSYEKL. The V end was cut by 6 bases, the J end by 1 base, with 8 bases between. This CDR3 is 13 amino acids long. The CDR3 loop is CASRAPRTDTQYF. CDR3 nucleotides: TGCGCCAGCAGGGCCCCTCGCACAGATACGCAGTATTTT.

The chain carries TRBV4-2 and TRBJ2-2, with 12 bases identical to TRBD1. V dropped 4 bases and J dropped 0; count of bases not matched to a gene: 12. The CDR3 runs 20 residues. CDR1 is LGHNA and CDR2 is YNFKEQ in the germline V gene. The CDR3 spells CASSPVGTGGPRPNTGELFF. In DNA form, the CDR3 reads TGTGCCAGCAGCCCCGTCGGGACAGGGGGCCCCAGACCGAACACCGGGGAGCTGTTTTTT.

This chain connects TRBV3-1 to TRBJ1-2, with D possibly being TRBD1 (5 bases). CDR3 length: 14 residues. The V and J ends lost 0 bases and 8 bases respectively, with 13 bases between them. Germline V lookup: CDR1 LGHDT, CDR2 YNNKEL (reference sequence). CDR3 sequence reads: CASSQEGTALGYTF. CDR3 DNA sequence: TGTGCCAGCAGCCAAGAGGGGACCGCGCTCGGCTACACCTTC.

V is TRBV12-3 or TRBV12-4 and J is TRBJ1-2; no definite D call. The V gene lost 5 bases and the J gene lost 9 bases, with 13 bases spanning the gap. This CDR3 contains 12 residues. The CDR3, as DNA: TGTGCCAGCAGTCAGGACGTAACCTGCTACACCTTC. Its translation is CASSQDVTCYTF.

This chain connects TRBV7-8 to TRBJ2-5; D is undetermined. V was cut by 5 bases and J by 2 bases, with 9 bases left in between. This CDR3 contains 13 residues. CDR1 SGHVS and CDR2 FQNEAQ come from the germline V gene. This CDR3 is CASSNRGQETQYF. CDR3 sequence (DNA): TGTGCCAGCAGCAACCGAGGTCAAGAGACCCAGTACTTC.

There are a few counts of this clonotype. The V call is TRBV6-5, the J call TRBJ1-6; D not resolved. The CDR3 has 15 amino acids. CDR1 and CDR2 (germline): MNHEY, SVGAGI. The V end lost 0 bases, the J end lost 9 bases, and 12 bases lay between the germline ends. Written as DNA, the CDR3 is TGTGCCAGCAGTTACTCGTGGCCTGGGAGTTCACCCCTCCACTTT. It is translated as CASSYSWPGSSPLHF.

The chain joins TRBV5-1 to TRBJ2-5, with D unclear. The V and J ends lost 5 bases and 5 bases respectively, with 22 bases between them. CDR3 length: 16 amino acids. Germline assignment: CDR1 SGHRS and CDR2 YFSETQ. CDR3 coding DNA: TGCGCCAGCAGGCCTCAATCGGCGGAGCCAAGGGAGACCCAGTACTTC. Translated: CASRPQSAEPRETQYF.

The chain employs TRBV2 and TRBJ2-2; the D gene is possibly TRBD1 (5 bases). This CDR3 contains 11 residues. V was clipped by 7 bases and J by 11 bases, with 11 bases between them. The germline V gene encodes CDR1 SNHLY and CDR2 FYNNEI. CDR3 protein: CASTFDRELFF. DNA for the CDR3: TGTGCCAGCACCTTCGACAGAGAGCTGTTTTTT.

This clonotype showed up just a few times. The chain links TRBV20-1 to TRBJ1-1; 7 bases fit TRBD1. The CDR3 extends over 13 amino acids. CDR1 is DFQATT, CDR2 SNEGSKA, per germline (reference sequence). V shed 3 bases, J shed 8 bases, and the junction held 9 bases outside the gene matches. The DNA of the CDR3 is TGCAGTGCTAGGATGACAGGGTATGGGGAAGCTTTCTTT. Its protein is CSARMTGYGEAFF.

The chain links TRBV7-6 to TRBJ1-1; D perhaps matches TRBD1 (6 bases). V dropped 1 base and J dropped 11 bases, with 20 bases sitting between them. The CDR3 covers 15 residues. Germline V gives CDR1 SGHVS, CDR2 FNYEAQ. This CDR3 reads CASSLVRGGHDWAFF. CDR3 nucleotide sequence: TGTGCCAGCAGCTTAGTCCGGGGGGGACACGATTGGGCTTTCTTT.

The CDR3 loop is CASSLSLIAGASAYEQYF. CDR3 sequence (DNA): TGTGCCAGCAGCTTATCTTTGATTGCGGGGGCCTCCGCCTACGAGCAGTACTTC. This chain uses TRBV11-2 with TRBJ2-7; D perhaps matches TRBD2 (7 bases). In germline, CDR1 is SGHAT, CDR2 FQNNGV. Between the trimmed V and J ends, which lost 2 bases and 2 bases, there was a span of 22 bases. CDR3 length equals 18 residues.